This T cell receptor (beta chain) was recovered during a study of shared clonotypes between healthy human individuals. Findings and caveats of the study: Only blood underwent sampling, and tissue repertoires likely differ. Non-shared clonotypes displayed generation probabilities falling below those of clonotypes present in all four donors. Larger richness was generally estimated for naive than memory subsets.

The protocol was immunoSEQ multiplex PCR, while the TCRdb copy is restricted to in-frame clones and leaves out a portion. Here the sample spans about 2 million clones, 85% to 95% being singletons. Only CD45RO-negative cells positively selected for CCR7 counted as naive CD8 cells, so terminally differentiated effector memory CD45RA+ cells were excluded. This CDR3 comprises 14 residues. V was clipped by 6 bases and J by 2 bases, with 14 bases between them. Germline V gene lookup returns CDR1 KGHSH and CDR2 LQKENI. In regard to this clone: Its specificity is unknown.

V usage is TRBV18 and J usage is TRBJ2-7; possible D gene TRBD2, 6 bases. The source of this sequence is a man in his late teens or twenties in good health. The specimen sequenced was naive CD8+ T cells sorted from blood. The CDR3 nucleotides read TGTGCCAGCTCCCCGGGACTTACCACCTACGAGCAGTACTTC. This codes for CASSPGLTTYEQYF. Full variable domain (missing parts from reference TRBV18 and TRBJ2-7): NAGVMQNPRHLVRRRGQEARLRCSPMKGHSHVYWYRQLPEEGLKFMVYLQKENIIDESGMPKERFSAEFPKEGPSILRIQQVVRGDSAAYFCASSPGLTTYEQYFGPGTRLTVT.